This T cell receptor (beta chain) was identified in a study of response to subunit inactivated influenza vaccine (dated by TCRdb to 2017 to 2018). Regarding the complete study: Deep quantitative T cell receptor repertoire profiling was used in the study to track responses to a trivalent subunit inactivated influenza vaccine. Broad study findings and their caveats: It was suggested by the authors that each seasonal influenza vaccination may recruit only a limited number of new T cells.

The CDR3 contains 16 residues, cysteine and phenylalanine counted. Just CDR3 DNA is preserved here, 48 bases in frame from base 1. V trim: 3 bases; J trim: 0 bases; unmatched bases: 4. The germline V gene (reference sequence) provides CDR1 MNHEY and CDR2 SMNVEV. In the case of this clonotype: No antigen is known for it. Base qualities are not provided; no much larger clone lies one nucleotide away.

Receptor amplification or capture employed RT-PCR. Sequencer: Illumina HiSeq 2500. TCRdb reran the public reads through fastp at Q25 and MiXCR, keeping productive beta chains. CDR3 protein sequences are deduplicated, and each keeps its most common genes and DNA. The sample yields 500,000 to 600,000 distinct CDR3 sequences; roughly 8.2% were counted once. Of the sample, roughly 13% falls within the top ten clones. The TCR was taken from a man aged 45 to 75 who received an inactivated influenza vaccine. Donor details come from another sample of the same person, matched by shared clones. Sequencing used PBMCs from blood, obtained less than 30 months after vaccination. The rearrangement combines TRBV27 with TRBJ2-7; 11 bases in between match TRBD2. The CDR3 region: CASSFLAGGTSYEQYF. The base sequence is TGTGCCAGCAGTTTTCTAGCGGGAGGAACCTCCTACGAGCAGTACTTC.